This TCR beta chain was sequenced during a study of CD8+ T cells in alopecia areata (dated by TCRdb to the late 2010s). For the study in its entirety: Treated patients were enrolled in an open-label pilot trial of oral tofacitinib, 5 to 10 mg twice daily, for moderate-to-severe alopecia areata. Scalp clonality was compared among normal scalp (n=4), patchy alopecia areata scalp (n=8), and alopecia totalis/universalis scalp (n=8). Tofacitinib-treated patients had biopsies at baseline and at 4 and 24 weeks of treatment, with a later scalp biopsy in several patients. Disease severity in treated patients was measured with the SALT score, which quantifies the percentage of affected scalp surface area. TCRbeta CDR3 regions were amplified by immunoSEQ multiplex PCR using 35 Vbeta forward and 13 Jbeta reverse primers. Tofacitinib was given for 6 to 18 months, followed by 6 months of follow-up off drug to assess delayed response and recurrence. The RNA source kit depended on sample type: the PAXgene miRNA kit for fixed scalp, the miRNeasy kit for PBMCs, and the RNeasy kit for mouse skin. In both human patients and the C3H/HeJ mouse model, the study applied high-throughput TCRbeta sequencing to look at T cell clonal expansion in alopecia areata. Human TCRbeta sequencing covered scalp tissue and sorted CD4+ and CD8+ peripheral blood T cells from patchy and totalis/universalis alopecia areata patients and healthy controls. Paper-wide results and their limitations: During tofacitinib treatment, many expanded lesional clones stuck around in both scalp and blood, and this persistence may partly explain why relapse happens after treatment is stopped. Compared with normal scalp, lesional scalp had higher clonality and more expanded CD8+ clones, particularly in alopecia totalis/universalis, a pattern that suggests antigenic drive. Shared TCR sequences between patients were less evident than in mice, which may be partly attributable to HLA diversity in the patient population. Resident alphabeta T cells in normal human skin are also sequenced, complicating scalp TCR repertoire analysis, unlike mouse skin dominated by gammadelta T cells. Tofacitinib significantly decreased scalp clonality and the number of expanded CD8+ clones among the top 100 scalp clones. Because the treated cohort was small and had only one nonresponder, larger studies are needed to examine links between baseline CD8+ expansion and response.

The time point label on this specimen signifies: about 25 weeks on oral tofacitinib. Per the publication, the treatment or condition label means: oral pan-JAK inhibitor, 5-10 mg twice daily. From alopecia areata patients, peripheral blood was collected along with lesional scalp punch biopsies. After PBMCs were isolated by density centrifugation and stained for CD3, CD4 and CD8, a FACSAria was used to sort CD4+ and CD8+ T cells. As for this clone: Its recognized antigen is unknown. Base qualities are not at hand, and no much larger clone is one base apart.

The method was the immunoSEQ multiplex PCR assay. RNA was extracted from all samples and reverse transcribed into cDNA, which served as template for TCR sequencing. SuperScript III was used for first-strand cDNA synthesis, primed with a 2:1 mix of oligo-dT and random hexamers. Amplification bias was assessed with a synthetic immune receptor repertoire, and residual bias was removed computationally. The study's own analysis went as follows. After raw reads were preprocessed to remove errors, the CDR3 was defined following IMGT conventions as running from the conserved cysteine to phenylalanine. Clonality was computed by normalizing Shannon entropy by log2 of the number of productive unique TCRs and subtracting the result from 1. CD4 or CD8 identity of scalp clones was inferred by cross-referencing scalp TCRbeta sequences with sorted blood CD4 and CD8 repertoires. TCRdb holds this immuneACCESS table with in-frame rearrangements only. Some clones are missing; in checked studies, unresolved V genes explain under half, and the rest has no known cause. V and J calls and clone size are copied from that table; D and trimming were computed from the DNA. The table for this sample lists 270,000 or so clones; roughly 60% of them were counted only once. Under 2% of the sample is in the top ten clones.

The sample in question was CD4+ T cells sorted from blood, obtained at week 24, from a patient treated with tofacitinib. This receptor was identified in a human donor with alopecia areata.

CDR3 loop: CASSRQGPNYGYTF. The DNA sequence is TGTGCCAGCAGTCGACAGGGACCTAACTATGGCTACACCTTC. The V and J genes are TRBV21-1 and TRBJ1-2; TRBD1 is the table's D call, not checked against the DNA. TRBV21-1 is a pseudogene locus. Its CDR3 holds 14 amino acids, cysteine through phenylalanine. Only the CDR3 DNA stays, 42 bases, in frame from base 1.